The 7 T cell receptor beta chains below all came from one sample that was sequenced in a study of T cell repertoires in cytomegalovirus infection (dated by TCRdb to the late 2010s). TCRdb records Illumina HiSeq 1500 as the sequencer. TCRdb passed the public sequencing reads through fastp at Q25 and MiXCR, retaining productive beta sequences. One record per CDR3 amino acid sequence lists the most common genes and DNA. The sample table records about 890,000 distinct CDR3 sequences; approximately 31% of these occur just once. The ten largest clones take up around 15% of the sample. These TCRs' antigens remain unknown. The sample's treatment or condition label is to be understood as: in vitro stimulation with specific CMV peptide epitopes to enrich CMV-specific T cells. The sequencing used cultured CD8+ T cells from PBMCs, collected from culture after CMV antigen stimulation. These receptors originate from a human donor in good health (CMV status not recorded). Some clones in this sample may be carry-over from other donors' samples.

This clonotype was detected only a few times. The junction does not match germline at one end; this may be a read error. J is TRBJ2-7 and V is TRBV5-1, with D possibly TRBD2 on 6 matching bases. CDR1 and CDR2 (germline): SGHRS, YFSETQ. This CDR3 is built from 15 residues. The CDR3 nucleotides are TGCGCCAGCAGATTGGCCCCCGGGGGCTCCTACGAGCAGTACTTC. Amino acids: CASRLAPGGSYEQYF.

The chain couples TRBV18 to TRBJ2-7; D possibly matches TRBD1 or TRBD2 (5 bases each). The germline V gene encodes CDR1 KGHSH and CDR2 LQKENI. Trimming shortened V by 3 bases and J by 2 bases, and 14 bases separated the two germline ends. The CDR3 extends over 15 amino acids. CDR3 loop: CASSPLEGKTYEQYV. In nucleotides, the CDR3 is TGTGCCAGCTCACCTTTAGAGGGGAAGACCTACGAGCAGTACGTC.

The V call is TRBV7-8, the J call TRBJ2-7, with D perhaps matching TRBD2 (5 bases). This CDR3 is 16 amino acids long. Germline V gene sequence: CDR1 SGHVS, CDR2 FQNEAQ. V lost 4 bases, J lost 1 base, and 17 bases lay in between. CDR3 in amino acids: CASSYGGQPLSYEQYF. CDR3 coding DNA: TGTGCCAGCAGCTACGGCGGGCAGCCTCTTTCCTACGAGCAGTACTTC.

With respect to this clonotype: At one of its ends the junction is not consistent with the germline gene, which may arise from a read error. The rearrangement joins TRBV25-1 to TRBJ2-5; tentatively, D is TRBD2 (7 bases). This CDR3 is 12 amino acids long. Germline CDR1 MGHDK, CDR2 SYGVNS. The CDR3 spells CASSEGGAGLCF. CDR3 bases: TGTGCCAGCAGTGAAGGGGGGGCAGGCCTGTGCTTC. The full variable domain, its missing parts supplied by reference TRBV25-1 and TRBJ2-5, is EADIYQTPRYLVIGTGKKITLECSQTMGHDKMYWYQQDPGMELHLIHYSYGVNSTEKGDLSSESTVSRIRTEHFPLTLESARPSHTSQYLCASSEGGAGLCFGPGTRLLVL.

The rearrangement uses TRBV19 and TRBJ1-2, with a possible D match to TRBD1 (5 bases). The CDR3 totals 11 residues. The germline V gene encodes CDR1 LNHDA and CDR2 SQIVND (reference sequence). Between the trimmed V and J ends, which lost 4 bases and 7 bases, there was a span of 7 bases. CDR3 amino acids: CASSNGGGYTF. CDR3 coding DNA: TGTGCCAGTAGTAATGGGGGTGGCTACACCTTC.

This clonotype was recorded a few times. This chain links TRBV2 with TRBJ2-2, with D possibly called TRBD1 or TRBD2 (6 bases each). This CDR3 spans 14 amino acids. V lost 6 bases to trimming and J lost 3 bases, with 11 bases between them. In germline, CDR1 is SNHLY, CDR2 FYNNEI. The chain's CDR3 is CASRGRGHTGELFF. In DNA form, the CDR3 reads TGTGCCAGCAGGGGCCGGGGGCACACCGGGGAGCTGTTTTTT.

This clonotype was picked up many times. J is TRBJ1-3 and V is TRBV7-2; D uncertain. With 1 base removed from V and 0 bases from J, the gap between germline ends came to 7 bases. Germline assignment: CDR1 SGHTA and CDR2 FQGNSA. The CDR3 is made up of 15 amino acids. The CDR3 protein is CASSLGGRSGNTIYF. CDR3 coding DNA: TGTGCCAGCAGCTTAGGGGGTCGCTCTGGAAACACCATATATTTT.